This TCR beta chain was sequenced for a study of blood T cell repertoires in COVID-19. Study background: Samples of COVID-19 (acute and convalescent) were obtained from the United States, Italy and Spain.

Sequencing was performed with immunoSEQ multiplex PCR; in TCRdb, only in-frame clones are kept and a portion is missing. This table has 25,000 to 30,000 clones, 83% appearing once. The CDR3 runs to 12 residues. Germline V lookup: CDR1 SQVTM, CDR2 ANQGSEA. The germline V and J ends were trimmed by 4 bases and 6 bases, with 13 bases remaining between them. This receptor was obtained from a human donor in a cohort sampled during active COVID-19. The sample comprised peripheral blood. The genes are TRBV29-1 and TRBJ2-7; a weak D match, TRBD2 (6 bases). The CDR3 loop is CSVVWEVGEQYF. The CDR3 nucleotides are TGCAGCGTTGTGTGGGAGGTGGGCGAGCAGTACTTC.